The 9 T cell receptor beta chains listed next were all sequenced from one sample in a study of tumor-infiltrating lymphocytes in primary liver carcinoma. Unsorted bulk tissue, 20-30 mg of it, served as the source for co-extraction of RNA and DNA. From about 0.5 ug of total RNA, TCR beta-specific cDNA was reverse-transcribed using a constant-region primer. Library construction for TCR beta comprised three nested multiplex PCR rounds performed with slightly modified ARM-PCR. The first two PCR rounds, roughly 9 cycles each, used TRBV1-TRBV30 forward primers and a C-beta reverse primer. MiXCR was run by TCRdb on the multiplex PCR reads, yielding one entry per CDR3 protein. The repertoire holds more than 55,000 distinct CDR3 sequences, 60% to 85% seen once, with just over 55% in the top ten. Sequences were obtained from liver tumor tissue from sampling region 2. Subset reported: tumor region T2, inferior pole. The source is a man aged 35-49 years with primary liver carcinoma and hepatitis B virus infection.

With regard to this clonotype: A much larger clone lies a single base off, so this may be a read error. The CDR3 reads CASSYSAVRNTEAFF. The CDR3 bases are TGTGCCAGCAGTTACTCTGCTGTGAGGAACACTGAAGCTTTCTTT. The chain uses TRBV6-5 and TRBJ1-1; the D is unclear. The length of the CDR3 is 15 residues. The germline CDR1 and CDR2 sequences are MNHEY and SVGAGI. V was trimmed by 0 bases and J by 1 base, leaving 9 bases between them.

A note on this clonotype: A junction end diverges from the germline sequence, so it may reflect a read error. V usage is TRBV4-2 and J usage is TRBJ2-3; 7 bases are a match to TRBD2. In germline, CDR1 is LGHNA, CDR2 YNFKEQ. This CDR3 has 18 residues. CDR3 DNA sequence: TGTGCCAGCATCCAAGTGGCGCTTCTAGCGGAAGCGACAGATATGCAGTATTTT. As protein: CASIQVALLAEATDMQYF.

Notes on this clonotype: Since the CDR3 does not end with the conserved phenylalanine or tryptophan, this likely comes from a read error. The rearrangement links TRBV29-1 to TRBJ2-1, with 9 bases matching TRBD2. This CDR3 has 13 amino acids. The ends lost 6 bases at V and 4 bases at J; junction bases unmatched: 4. CDR1 is SQVTM and CDR2 is ANQGSEA in the germline V gene. Written as DNA, the CDR3 is TGCAGCGTGTGGGGACTAGCTTACAATGAGCAGTTCGTC. It specifies CSVWGLAYNEQFV.

Concerning this clonotype itself: This may stem from a read error, because a much larger clone lies one nucleotide away. The gene calls are TRBV5-5 and TRBJ2-5; perhaps TRBD2 as D (7 bases). The CDR3 contains 14 residues. Germline V lookup: CDR1 SGHKS, CDR2 YYEKEE (reference sequence). The V and J ends lost 6 bases and 4 bases respectively, with 16 bases between them. This chain's CDR3 is CASTWGGHGETQYF. The DNA for the CDR3 is TGTGCCAGCACCTGGGGGGGGCACGGAGAGACCCAGTACTTC.

As regards this clonotype: At one end the junction does not follow the germline gene, possibly because of a read error. This chain connects TRBV4-1 to TRBJ1-5; D is ambiguous. Germline loops: CDR1 MGHRA, CDR2 YSYEKL. The CDR3 consists of 17 residues. The CDR3 DNA follows: TGCGCCAGCAGCCAACAAACGACACTTTATAGCGATCAGCCCCAGCATTTT. This translates into CASSQQTTLYSDQPQHF.

A note on this clonotype: Possible read error: a much larger clone is one base away. V gene TRBV30 combines with J gene TRBJ2-3; 9 bases match TRBD2. Germline CDR1 is GTSNPN and CDR2 is SVGIG (reference sequence). There are 15 residues in the CDR3. DNA for the CDR3: TGTGCCTGGGGTGTTTTAGCGGGAGAGTCAGATACGCAGTATTTT. Translated: CAWGVLAGESDTQYF.

The V gene is TRBV20-1, the J gene TRBJ2-1, with TRBD2 identical over 8 bases. Germline V gives CDR1 DFQATT, CDR2 SNEGSKA (reference sequence). There are 16 residues in the CDR3. J gave up 9 bases and V 3 bases, and 16 bases lay outside the gene matches. Written as DNA, the CDR3 is TGCAGTGCTAGTGGAACTGGACCAGCGGGAGAGGTTGAGCAGTTCTTC. This translates into CSASGTGPAGEVEQFF.

In the case of this clonotype: An end of the junction differs from the germline gene, which may be a read error. The CDR3 reads CTSSQVAPLAGATDTQYF. The DNA of the CDR3 is TGCACCAGCAGCCAAGTGGCGCCTCTAGCGGGAGCGACAGATACGCAGTATTTT. The chain links TRBV4-2 to TRBJ2-3; 10 bases agree with TRBD2. Germline V gene data show CDR1 as LGHNA and CDR2 as YNFKEQ. The CDR3 is 18 residues long.

Details on this clonotype: One junction end disagrees with the germline gene, perhaps due to a read error. The genes are TRBV14 and TRBJ1-1; tentatively, D is TRBD1 (5 bases). The CDR3 has 13 amino acids. CDR1 is SGHDN, CDR2 FVKESK, per germline. This CDR3 reads CASRQGVSHKASF. The DNA for the CDR3 is TGTGCCAGCAGGCAAGGGGTTTCCCATAAAGCTTCCTTT. Combining the CDR3 with reference TRBV14 and TRBJ1-1 gives the whole variable domain EAGVTQFPSHSVIEKGQTVTLRCDPISGHDNLYWYRRVMGKEIKFLLHFVKESKQDESGMPNNRFLAERTGGTYSTLKVQPAELEDSGVYFCASRQGVSHKASFGQGTRLTVV.